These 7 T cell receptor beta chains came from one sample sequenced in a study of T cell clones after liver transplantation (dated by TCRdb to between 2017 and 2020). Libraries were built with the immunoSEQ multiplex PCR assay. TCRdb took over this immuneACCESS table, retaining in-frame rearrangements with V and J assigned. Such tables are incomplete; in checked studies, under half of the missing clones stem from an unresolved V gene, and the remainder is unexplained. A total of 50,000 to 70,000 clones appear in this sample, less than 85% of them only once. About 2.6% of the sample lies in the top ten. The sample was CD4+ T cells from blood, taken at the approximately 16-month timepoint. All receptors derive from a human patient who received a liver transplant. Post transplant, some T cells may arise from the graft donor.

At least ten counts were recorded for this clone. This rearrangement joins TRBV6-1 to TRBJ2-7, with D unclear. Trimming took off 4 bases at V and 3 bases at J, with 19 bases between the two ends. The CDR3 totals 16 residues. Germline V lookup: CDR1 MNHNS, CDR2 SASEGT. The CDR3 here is CASSARFPLTYYEQYF. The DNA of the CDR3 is TGTGCCAGCAGTGCCCGTTTCCCCCTTACATACTACGAGCAGTACTTC.

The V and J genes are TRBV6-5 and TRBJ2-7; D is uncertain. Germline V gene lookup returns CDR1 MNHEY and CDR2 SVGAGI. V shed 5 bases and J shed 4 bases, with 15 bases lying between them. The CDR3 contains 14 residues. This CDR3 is CASSQPTGLYEQYV. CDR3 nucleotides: TGTGCCAGCAGTCAACCGACTGGGTTATACGAGCAGTACGTC.

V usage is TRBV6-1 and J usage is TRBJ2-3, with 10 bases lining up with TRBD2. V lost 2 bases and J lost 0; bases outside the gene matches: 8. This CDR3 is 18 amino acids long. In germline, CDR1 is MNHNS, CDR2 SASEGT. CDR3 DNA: TGTGCCAGCAGTGAATTTAGGACTAGCGGCACTAGCACAGATACGCAGTATTTT. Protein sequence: CASSEFRTSGTSTDTQYF.

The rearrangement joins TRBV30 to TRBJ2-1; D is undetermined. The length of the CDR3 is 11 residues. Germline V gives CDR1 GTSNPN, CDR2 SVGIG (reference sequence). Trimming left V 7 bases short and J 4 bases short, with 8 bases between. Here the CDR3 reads CASSGYNEQFF. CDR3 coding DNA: TGTGCCTCCTCCGGGTACAATGAGCAGTTCTTC.

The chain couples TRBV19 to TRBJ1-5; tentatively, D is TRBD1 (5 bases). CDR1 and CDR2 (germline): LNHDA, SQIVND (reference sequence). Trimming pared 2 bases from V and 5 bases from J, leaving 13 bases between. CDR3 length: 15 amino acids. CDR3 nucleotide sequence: TGTGCCAGTAGTATAATAGGGGAGGAGGATCAGCCCCAGCATTTT. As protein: CASSIIGEEDQPQHF. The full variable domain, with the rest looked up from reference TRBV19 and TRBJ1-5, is DGGITQSPKYLFRKEGQNVTLSCEQNLNHDAMYWYRQDPGQGLRLIYYSQIVNDFQKGDIAEGYSVSREKKESFPLTVTSAQKNPTAFYLCASSIIGEEDQPQHFGDGTRLSIL.

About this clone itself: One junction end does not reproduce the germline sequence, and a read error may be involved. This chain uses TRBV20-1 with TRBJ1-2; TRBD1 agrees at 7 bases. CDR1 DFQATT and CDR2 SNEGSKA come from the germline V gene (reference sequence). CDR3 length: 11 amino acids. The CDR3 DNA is TGCAGTGCTAGGAGAGAGACAGGGATTTCCTTC. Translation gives CSARRETGISF.

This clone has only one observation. The CDR3 protein is CASRPGLATDTQYF. The CDR3 nucleotides read TGCGCCAGCCGACCGGGACTAGCGACAGATACGCAGTATTTT. This sequence joins TRBV5-1 and TRBJ2-3, with 10 bases that match TRBD2. CDR3 length: 14 amino acids. V lost 7 bases, J lost 3 bases, and 5 bases stayed unmatched. Germline loops: CDR1 SGHRS, CDR2 YFSETQ.